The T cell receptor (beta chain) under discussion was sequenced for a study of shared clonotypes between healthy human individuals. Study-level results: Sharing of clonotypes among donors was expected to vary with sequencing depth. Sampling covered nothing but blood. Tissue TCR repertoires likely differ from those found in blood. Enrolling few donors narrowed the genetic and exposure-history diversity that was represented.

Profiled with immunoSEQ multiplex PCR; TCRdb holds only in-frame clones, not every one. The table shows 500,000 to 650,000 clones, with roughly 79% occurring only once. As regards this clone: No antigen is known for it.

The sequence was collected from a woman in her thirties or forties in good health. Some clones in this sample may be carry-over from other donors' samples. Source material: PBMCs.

The CDR3 DNA follows: TGCGCCAGCAGTGATGGACTAGCGGGAGTCCACAATGAGCAGTTCTTC. Its protein is CASSDGLAGVHNEQFF. This chain links TRBV10-1 with TRBJ2-1, with TRBD2 matching over 13 bases. This CDR3 spans 16 amino acids. With V trimmed by 3 bases and J by 5 bases, 4 bases remained unmatched. CDR1 is WNHNN and CDR2 is SYGVQD in the germline V gene (reference sequence).